This entry features one T cell receptor (beta chain) sequence. Its specificity is not known. Assay: immunoSEQ multiplex PCR; the TCRdb copy retains only in-frame clones and omits some. The sample shows roughly 68,000 clones, around 84% of them seen only once. This sample was included in a study of OX40 agonist ivuxolimab in advanced cancers. In germline, CDR1 is LNHDA, CDR2 SQIVND (reference sequence). Trimming took 8 bases from V and 1 from J, leaving 12 bases between them. This CDR3 has 13 amino acids. Points from the study as a whole: In general, CD8+ T cells held more expanded clones than CD4+ did, on average.

The specimen was CD4+ or CD8+ T cells sorted from blood, collected in a trial of the OX40 agonist ivuxolimab. This chain connects TRBV19 to TRBJ2-7; D possibly corresponds to TRBD2 (5 bases). This sequence originates from an adult with an advanced solid tumor such as melanoma, head and neck, liver or kidney cancer. The CDR3 spells CASSQRRSYEQYF. As DNA, the CDR3 is TGTGCCAGTTCCCAGCGGCGATCCTACGAGCAGTACTTC.